These 10 T cell receptor beta chains share one sample of origin, sequenced in a study of neurological immune-mediated disorders. In TCRdb, the 5' RACE reads were re-called with MiXCR into one record per CDR3 protein. The data contain 81,000 or so distinct CDR3 sequences, less than 15% of them singletons. Time point noted: longitudinal time-point 2. Source material: PBMCs. These receptors all come from a female donor with HTLV-1-associated myelopathy (HAM/TSP).

This chain links TRBV27 with TRBJ2-2, with TRBD1 matching over 9 bases. From germline, CDR1 is MNHEY and CDR2 SMNVEV (reference sequence). The CDR3 is 20 residues long. Trimming cost V 10 bases and J 6 bases; bases outside gene matches: 27. CDR3 sequence reads: CATQPLIVGGGTGSAGELFF. DNA for the CDR3: TGTGCCACTCAACCGCTGATTGTTGGGGGTGGGACAGGGAGTGCCGGGGAGCTGTTTTTT.

The sample holds many counts of this clonotype. V usage is TRBV2 and J usage is TRBJ2-5; unclear D gene. This CDR3 region has 12 residues. Per germline, CDR1 SNHLY and CDR2 FYNNEI. Trimming shortened V by 7 bases and J by 5 bases, and 11 bases separated the two germline ends. DNA for the CDR3: TGTGCCAGCACCCGTATGGGGGAGACCCAGTACTTC. Amino acid sequence: CASTRMGETQYF.

At least ten counts were recorded for this clonotype. The V and J genes are TRBV25-1 and TRBJ2-7, with 7 positions matching TRBD1. Trimming took 4 bases from V and 2 from J; bases not matched to a gene: 5. The V gene's germline CDR1 is MGHDK and CDR2 SYGVNS. CDR3 size: 14 residues. The CDR3 spells CASSGMGQTYEQYF. Written as DNA, the CDR3 is TGTGCCAGCAGTGGTATGGGACAGACCTACGAGCAGTACTTC.

This clonotype was seen many times. The V call is TRBV6-2 or TRBV6-3, the J call TRBJ2-2; TRBD1 matches at 12 bases. V was pared by 8 bases and J by 2 bases, with 3 bases of the junction left unmatched. The CDR3 is 15 residues long. Germline values: CDR1 MNHEY, CDR2 SVGEGT. CDR3 sequence: CASEGTGGNTGELFF. Here the CDR3 DNA reads TGTGCCAGCGAAGGGACAGGGGGCAACACCGGGGAGCTGTTTTTT.

This clonotype was seen repeatedly, ten times or more. V gene TRBV5-1 combines with J gene TRBJ2-2; TRBD1 agrees at 7 bases. CDR3 size: 17 residues. Unmatched junction bases numbered 10, after V lost 0 bases and J lost 5 bases. The germline gives CDR1 SGHRS, CDR2 YFSETQ. The CDR3 sequence: CASSLEAYAGGTGELFF. The CDR3 DNA follows: TGCGCCAGCAGCTTGGAAGCCTACGCAGGGGGTACCGGGGAGCTGTTTTTT.

This clonotype was counted at least ten times. The gene calls are TRBV28 and TRBJ2-4; 11 bases are shared with TRBD2. CDR1 MDHEN and CDR2 SYDVKM come from the germline V gene. The CDR3 sequence is 17 residues long. V gave up 1 base and J gave up 0 bases; unmatched junction bases: 2. The CDR3 reads CASSLLGTSGAKNIQYF. CDR3 bases: TGTGCCAGCAGTTTATTGGGGACTAGCGGAGCCAAAAACATTCAGTACTTC. Drawing the rest from reference TRBV28 and TRBJ2-4, the complete variable domain is DVKVTQSSRYLVKRTGEKVFLECVQDMDHENMFWYRQDPGLGLRLIYFSYDVKMKEKGDIPEGYSVSREKKERFSLILESASTNQTSMYLCASSLLGTSGAKNIQYFGAGTRLSVL.

This clonotype was recorded a few times. The chain combines TRBV12-3 or TRBV12-4 with TRBJ2-7; TRBD1 is a possible D gene (5 bases). The CDR3 is 12 amino acids. V was clipped by 5 bases and J by 5 bases, with 10 bases between them. The CDR3 spells CASSLNRNEQYF. For the CDR3, the DNA is TGTGCCAGCAGTCTGAACAGGAACGAGCAGTACTTC.

A few counts support this clonotype. At one boundary the junction diverges from the germline segment, which might be a read error. The chain couples TRBV7-2 to TRBJ2-7, with D possibly being TRBD2 (5 bases). There are 14 residues in the CDR3. Germline loops: CDR1 SGHTA, CDR2 FQGNSA. This chain's CDR3 is CASSLAGPLYEQYF. DNA of the CDR3: TGTGCCAGCAGCCTAGCAGGACCCCTCTACGAGCAGTACTTC. The complete variable domain, with remaining parts taken from reference TRBV7-2 and TRBJ2-7, reads GAGVSQSPSNKVTEKGKDVELRCDPISGHTALYWYRQSLGQGLEFLIYFQGNSAPDKSGLPSDRFSAERTGGSVSTLTIQRTQQEDSAVYLCASSLAGPLYEQYFGPGTRLTVT.

This clonotype was found many times. J is TRBJ1-4 and V is TRBV5-1, with no clear D. The CDR3 sequence is 15 residues long. Germline assignment: CDR1 SGHRS and CDR2 YFSETQ. V was cut by 2 bases and J by 0 bases, with 8 bases left in between. CDR3 nucleotide sequence: TGCGCCAGCAGCTTTCGACGCGCAACTAATGAAAAACTGTTTTTT. Translating it yields CASSFRRATNEKLFF. Drawing the rest from reference TRBV5-1 and TRBJ1-4, the complete variable domain is KAGVTQTPRYLIKTRGQQVTLSCSPISGHRSVSWYQQTPGQGLQFLFEYFSETQRNKGNFPGRFSGRQFSNSRSEMNVSTLELGDSALYLCASSFRRATNEKLFFGSGTQLSVL.

This clonotype was detected ten times or more. The CDR3 sequence: CSVGQGTGELFF. CDR3 DNA sequence: TGCAGCGTTGGTCAGGGCACCGGGGAGCTGTTTTTT. V and J are TRBV29-1 and TRBJ2-2; possibly TRBD1 for D (5 bases). V gave up 4 bases and J gave up 4 bases, with 7 bases separating them. The CDR3 has 12 residues. From germline, CDR1 is SQVTM and CDR2 ANQGSEA.